The rows below give T cell receptor beta chains drawn from one sample of a study of cytomegalovirus exposure and HLA in healthy donors. Generated by immunoSEQ multiplex PCR, the TCRdb table keeps only in-frame clones and is missing some. The sample totals under 200,000 clones. Sequencing was performed on PBMCs. The receptors were gathered from a man between 25 and 39 years old in good health and CMV-seronegative. CDR3s include the opening cysteine and the closing phenylalanine or tryptophan.

V: TRBV5-1
CDR3: CASSLGAGGSYEQYF

V: TRBV5-1
CDR3: CASSLGRDSFTDTQYF

V: TRBV1
CDR3: CTSSQDETERLLTQYTQYF

V: TRBV10-2
CDR3: CASSEGPGTSYEQYF

V: TRBV19
CDR3: CASSPPGLAGGLATQYF

V: TRBV6-5
CDR3: CASSYSGTGVYEQYF

V: TRBV5-1
CDR3: CASSAAGGTTDTQYF

V: TRBV5-8
CDR3: CASSLLASRDF

V: TRBV5-6
CDR3: CASSRGRGTEAFF

V: TRBV5-1
CDR3: CASSLQGPHTGELFF

V: TRBV5-1
CDR3: CASSLVGTSGVSTDTQYF

V: TRBV28
CDR3: CASSFRGPRYEQYF